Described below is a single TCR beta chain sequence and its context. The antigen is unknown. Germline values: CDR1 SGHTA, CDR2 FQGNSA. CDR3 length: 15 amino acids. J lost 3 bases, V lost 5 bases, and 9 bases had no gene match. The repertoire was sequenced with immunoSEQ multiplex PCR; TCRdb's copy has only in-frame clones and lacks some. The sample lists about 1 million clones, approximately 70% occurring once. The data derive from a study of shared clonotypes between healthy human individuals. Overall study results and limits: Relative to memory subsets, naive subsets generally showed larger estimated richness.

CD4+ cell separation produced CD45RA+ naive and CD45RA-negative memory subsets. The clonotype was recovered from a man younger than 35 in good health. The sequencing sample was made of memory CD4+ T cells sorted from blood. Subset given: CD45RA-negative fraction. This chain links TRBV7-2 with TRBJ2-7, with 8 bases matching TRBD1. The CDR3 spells CASSPQGGSVYEQYF. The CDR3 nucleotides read TGTGCCAGCAGCCCACAGGGGGGAAGCGTCTACGAGCAGTACTTC.